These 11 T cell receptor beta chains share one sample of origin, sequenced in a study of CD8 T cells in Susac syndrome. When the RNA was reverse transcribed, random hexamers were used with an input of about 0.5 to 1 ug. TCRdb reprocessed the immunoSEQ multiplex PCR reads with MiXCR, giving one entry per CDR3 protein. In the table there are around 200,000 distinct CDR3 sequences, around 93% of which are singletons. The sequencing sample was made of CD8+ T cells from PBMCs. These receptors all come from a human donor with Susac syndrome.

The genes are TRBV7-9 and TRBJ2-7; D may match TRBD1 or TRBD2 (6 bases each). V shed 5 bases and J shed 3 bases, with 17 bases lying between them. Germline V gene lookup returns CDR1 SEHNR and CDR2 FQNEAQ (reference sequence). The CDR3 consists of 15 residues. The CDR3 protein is CASSPGDTGDYEQYF. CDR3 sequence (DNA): TGTGCCAGCAGCCCAGGGGACACGGGGGACTACGAGCAGTACTTC.

The CDR3 loop is CSARGWRQPQHF. DNA for the CDR3: TGCAGTGCTAGAGGGTGGAGGCAGCCCCAGCATTTT. This rearrangement joins TRBV20-1 to TRBJ1-5; D remains unclear. Germline V CDR1 and CDR2: DFQATT, SNEGSKA (reference sequence). The CDR3 has 12 amino acids. The V end was cut by 1 base, the J end by 7 bases, with 8 bases between.

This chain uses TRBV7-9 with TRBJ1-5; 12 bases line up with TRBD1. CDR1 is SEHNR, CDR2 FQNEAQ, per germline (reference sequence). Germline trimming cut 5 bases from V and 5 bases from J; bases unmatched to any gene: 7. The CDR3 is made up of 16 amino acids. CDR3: CASSPQGTGGHQPQHF. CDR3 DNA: TGTGCCAGCAGCCCGCAGGGGACAGGGGGCCATCAGCCCCAGCATTTT.

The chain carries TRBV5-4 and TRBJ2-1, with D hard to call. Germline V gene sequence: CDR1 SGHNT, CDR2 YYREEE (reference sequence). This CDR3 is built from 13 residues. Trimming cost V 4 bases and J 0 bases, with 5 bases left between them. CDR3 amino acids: CASSPNSYNEQFF. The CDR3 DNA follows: TGTGCCAGCAGCCCAAACTCCTACAATGAGCAGTTCTTC.

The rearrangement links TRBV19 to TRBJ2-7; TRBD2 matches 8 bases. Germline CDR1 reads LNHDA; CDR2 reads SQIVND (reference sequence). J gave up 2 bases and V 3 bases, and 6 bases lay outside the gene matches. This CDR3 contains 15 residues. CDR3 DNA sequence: TGTGCCAGTAGTATTGTTAGCGGGGCAACCTACGAGCAGTACTTC. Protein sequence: CASSIVSGATYEQYF.

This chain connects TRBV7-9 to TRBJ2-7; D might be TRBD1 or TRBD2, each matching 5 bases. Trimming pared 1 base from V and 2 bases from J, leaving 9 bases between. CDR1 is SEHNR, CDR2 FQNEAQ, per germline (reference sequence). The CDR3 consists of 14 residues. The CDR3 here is CASSLGDGTYEQYF. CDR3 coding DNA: TGTGCCAGCAGCTTAGGGGACGGAACCTACGAGCAGTACTTC.

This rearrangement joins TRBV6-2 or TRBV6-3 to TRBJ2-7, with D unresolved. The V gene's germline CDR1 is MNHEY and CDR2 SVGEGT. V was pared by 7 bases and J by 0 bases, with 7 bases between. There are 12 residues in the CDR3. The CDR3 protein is CASMGGSYEQYF. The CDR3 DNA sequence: TGTGCCAGCATGGGCGGCTCCTACGAGCAGTACTTC.

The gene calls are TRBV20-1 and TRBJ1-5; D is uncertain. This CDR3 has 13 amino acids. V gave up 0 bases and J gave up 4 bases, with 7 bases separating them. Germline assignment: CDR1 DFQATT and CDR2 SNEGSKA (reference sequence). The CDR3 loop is CSARDVGNQPQHF. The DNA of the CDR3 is TGCAGTGCTAGAGATGTGGGGAATCAGCCCCAGCATTTT.

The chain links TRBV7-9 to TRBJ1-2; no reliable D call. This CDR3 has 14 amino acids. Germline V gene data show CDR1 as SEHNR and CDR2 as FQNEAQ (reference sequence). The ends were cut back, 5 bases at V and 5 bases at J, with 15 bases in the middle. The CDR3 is CASSPPNRNYGYTF. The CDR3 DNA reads TGTGCCAGCAGCCCGCCGAACAGAAATTATGGCTACACCTTC.

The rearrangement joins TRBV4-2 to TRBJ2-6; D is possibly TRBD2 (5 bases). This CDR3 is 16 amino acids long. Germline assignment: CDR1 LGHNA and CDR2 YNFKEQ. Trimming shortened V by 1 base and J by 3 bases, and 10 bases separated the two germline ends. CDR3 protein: CASSQVPGVGANVLTF. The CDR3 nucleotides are TGTGCCAGCAGCCAAGTGCCCGGGGTTGGGGCCAACGTCCTGACTTTC.

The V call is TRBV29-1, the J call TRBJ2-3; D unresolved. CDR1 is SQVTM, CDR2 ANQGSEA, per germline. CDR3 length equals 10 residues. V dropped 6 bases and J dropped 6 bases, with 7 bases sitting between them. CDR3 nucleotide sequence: TGCAGCGTGGCCCGGGATACGCAGTATTTT. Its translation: CSVARDTQYF.